This T cell receptor (beta chain) was sequenced for a study of post-analysis software for immune sequencing data. Study-wide context: As for disease course, relapsing-remitting, secondary progressive and progressive-relapsing multiple sclerosis were all included.

Findings and caveats of the study: Those samples that were prepared in the same batch co-clustered strongly by F measure. Significantly lower normalized Chao1 diversity was seen in multiple sclerosis patients than in controls.

With respect to this clonotype: Its antigen remains unknown.

The TCR beta cDNA libraries contained unique molecular identifiers. T cells numbering about 0.85 to 11 million yielded cDNA molecules that totaled around 500,000. MiXCR, run by TCRdb on the PCR reads, gives a single entry per CDR3 protein. The data contain approximately 660,000 distinct CDR3 sequences, 59% of them seen just once; the ten biggest clones take up over 9%. Sequencing was carried out using blood. This TCR was sampled from a girl aged 2 to 10 with multiple sclerosis.

The CDR3 loop reads CASSQVGAGHGNEKLFF. As DNA, the CDR3 is TGTGCCAGCAGCCAAGTAGGGGCGGGGCATGGTAATGAAAAACTGTTTTTT. This chain links TRBV4-2 with TRBJ1-4; TRBD1 is a possible D gene (5 bases). This CDR3 has 17 amino acids. Looked up from germline, CDR1 is LGHNA and CDR2 is YNFKEQ. Trimming left V 1 base short and J 4 bases short, with 16 bases between.